This T cell receptor beta chain was sequenced in a study of identical twins. Overall study findings and caveats: Conclusions relied on cross-sectional statistical analysis, not following the same donors. There were fewer insertions in abundant cord blood beta clonotypes, but memory repertoires showed no such pattern. Partial confounding of zero-insertion analyses by invariant MAIT and iNKT cells was possible.

With 8 bases clipped from V and 3 bases from J, the junction kept 11 bases outside the gene matches. The CDR3 has 17 residues. Germline CDR1 and CDR2: SGHVS and FQNEAQ. This clonotype was seen repeatedly, ten times or more. Its cognate antigen is unknown. TCRdb analysed the 5' RACE reads with MiXCR anew, one entry per CDR3 protein. The sample holds fewer than 350,000 distinct CDR3 sequences, roughly 8.6% seen once. These data were also reused for a study on yellow fever vaccine responses in identical twins. As reported in that work: Twins' T cell vaccine responses reportedly looked partly convergent, partly personalized.

This TCR was sampled from a woman aged 18 to 35 in good health. V usage is TRBV7-8 and J usage is TRBJ2-5; 14 nucleotides line up with TRBD2. Input material: memory (CD45RO+) T cells sorted from blood. The CDR3 reads CASVTFPGLAGEETQYF. Here the CDR3 DNA reads TGTGCCAGCGTTACTTTTCCGGGACTAGCGGGAGAAGAGACCCAGTACTTC.